This T cell receptor (beta chain) originates from a study of blood T cell repertoires in COVID-19. Per the study methods: Amplifying reference gene primers gave estimates of nucleated cell counts. Clones were sequenced by immunoSEQ multiplex PCR, and TCRdb holds only the in-frame ones, with some missing. That table gives V, J and clone size, and the DNA gave D and trimming. The table lists 80,000 to 100,000 clones, around nine tenths of them singletons. V dropped 3 bases and J dropped 5; count of bases not matched to a gene: 6. Germline CDR1 SGHNT, CDR2 YYREEE (reference sequence). The CDR3 spans 15 residues.

The sequence derives from a middle-aged man with acute or convalescent COVID-19. Sequenced input: peripheral blood. The chain couples TRBV5-4 to TRBJ2-1; TRBD2 aligns across 9 bases. CDR3 coding DNA: TGTGCCAGCAGCTCAAGCGGGGGGCGACACAATGAGCAGTTCTTC. It specifies CASSSSGGRHNEQFF.